This TCR beta chain was found in a study of T cells in Graves' hyperthyroidism and ophthalmopathy. The germline CDR1 and CDR2 sequences are ENHRY and SYGVKD. This CDR3 contains 17 residues. The junction had 9 bases not matched to a gene; V was cut back by 4 bases and J by 3 bases. Amplification of TCR beta CDR3 regions was performed using RNA transcripts as template. First-round RT-PCR targeting the TCR CDR3 was performed with the HTBI primer set. TCRdb itself ran the multiplex PCR reads through MiXCR, one entry per CDR3 protein. The sample consists of over 700,000 distinct CDR3 sequences, around a sixth of them appearing once.

The chain carries TRBV10-3 and TRBJ2-3; 11 bases align to TRBD2. The source is a woman aged 45 to 65 with Graves' hyperthyroidism that later progressed to Graves' ophthalmopathy. Sequences were obtained from blood. The CDR3 sequence: CAISGASGGTRTDTQYF. As DNA, the CDR3 is TGTGCCATCAGTGGGGCTAGCGGGGGGACGAGGACAGATACGCAGTATTTT.